The 8 T cell receptor beta chains given below trace back to one sample, sequenced in a study of blood T cell repertoires in COVID-19. TCRdb's copy holds only in-frame clones and misses some; the assay was immunoSEQ multiplex PCR. The sample comprises hundreds of thousands of clones, about 89% of which are singletons, and about 6.3% rests with the top ten. Sequenced input: peripheral blood. These receptors all come from a man in his sixties who had recovered from COVID-19.

This chain connects TRBV6-1 to TRBJ1-2; TRBD1 might be the D (6 bases). This CDR3 contains 14 residues. Trimming took off 1 base at V and 8 bases at J, with 14 bases between the two ends. Germline V CDR1 and CDR2: MNHNS, SASEGT. In DNA, the CDR3 is TGTGCCAGCAGTGAAGTCCGGGGGGCGACGGGCTACACCTTC. Translated: CASSEVRGATGYTF.

The chain has TRBV7-3 and TRBJ2-2; TRBD2 might be the D (6 bases). V was cut by 7 bases and J by 6 bases, with 18 bases left in between. This CDR3 comprises 15 residues. Per germline, CDR1 SGHTA and CDR2 FQGTGA. The DNA for the CDR3 is TGTGCCAGCATCACTCTGACTAGACGGGCCGGGGAGCTGTTTTTT. Its translation is CASITLTRRAGELFF.

This chain joins TRBV18 and TRBJ2-7; TRBD2 aligns across 9 bases. The CDR3 loop spans 16 amino acids. V shed 2 bases, J shed 1 base, and the junction held 6 bases outside the gene matches. Germline assignment: CDR1 KGHSH and CDR2 LQKENI. CDR3 region: CASSPRLAARSYEQYF. As DNA, the CDR3 is TGTGCCAGCTCACCAAGACTAGCGGCACGTTCCTACGAGCAGTACTTC. The full variable domain, in which reference TRBV18 and TRBJ2-7 provide the parts outside the CDR3, is NAGVMQNPRHLVRRRGQEARLRCSPMKGHSHVYWYRQLPEEGLKFMVYLQKENIIDESGMPKERFSAEFPKEGPSILRIQQVVRGDSAAYFCASSPRLAARSYEQYFGPGTRLTVT.

The chain recombines TRBV6-1 with TRBJ2-3; 8 positions match TRBD2. The germline V gene has CDR1 MNHNS and CDR2 SASEGT. The CDR3 sequence is 16 residues long. Losses at the gene ends were 2 bases for V and 5 bases for J; bases not matched to a gene: 9. The CDR3 DNA sequence: TGTGCCAGCAGTGAAAGCCTAGCCGGGGGGGAAGATACGCAGTATTTT. It is translated as CASSESLAGGEDTQYF.

This clone has just one count. V gene TRBV10-3 combines with J gene TRBJ1-6; no definite D call. The CDR3 consists of 14 residues. V was clipped by 10 bases and J by 5 bases, with 15 bases between them. Germline V gene sequence: CDR1 ENHRY, CDR2 SYGVKD. CDR3 coding DNA: TGTGCCAGCGCTTCGGGAGGCGATAATTCACCCCTCCACTTT. Translating gives CASASGGDNSPLHF.

This rearrangement joins TRBV11-3 to TRBJ1-1; D is ambiguous. V was clipped by 2 bases and J by 2 bases, with 6 bases between them. CDR3 length equals 13 residues. Germline V gives CDR1 SGHNT, CDR2 YENEEA. Here the CDR3 DNA reads TGTGCCAGCAGCTTAACAACCAACACTGAAGCTTTCTTT. As protein: CASSLTTNTEAFF.

The V call is TRBV7-9, the J call TRBJ2-2; no clear D. The V and J ends lost 3 bases and 5 bases respectively, with 7 bases between them. CDR3 length: 13 amino acids. Germline CDR1 and CDR2: SEHNR and FQNEAQ (reference sequence). CDR3 in DNA: TGTGCCAGCAGCTTGACAATAACCGGGGAGCTGTTTTTT. It is translated as CASSLTITGELFF. The full variable domain, with the rest looked up from reference TRBV7-9 and TRBJ2-2, is DTGVSQNPRHKITKRGQNVTFRCDPISEHNRLYWYRQTLGQGPEFLTYFQNEAQLEKSRLLSDRFSAERPKGSFSTLEIQRTEQGDSAMYLCASSLTITGELFFGEGSRLTVL.

The V gene is TRBV6-5, the J gene TRBJ1-4; 8 bases match TRBD1. The CDR3 totals 16 residues. The junction had 9 bases not matched to a gene; V was cut back by 1 base and J by 8 bases. Looked up from germline, CDR1 is MNHEY and CDR2 is SVGAGI. The CDR3 nucleotides are TGTGCCAGCAGTTACTGGCAGGGGGCAGGTTGGGAAAAACTGTTTTTT. This gives the protein CASSYWQGAGWEKLFF.